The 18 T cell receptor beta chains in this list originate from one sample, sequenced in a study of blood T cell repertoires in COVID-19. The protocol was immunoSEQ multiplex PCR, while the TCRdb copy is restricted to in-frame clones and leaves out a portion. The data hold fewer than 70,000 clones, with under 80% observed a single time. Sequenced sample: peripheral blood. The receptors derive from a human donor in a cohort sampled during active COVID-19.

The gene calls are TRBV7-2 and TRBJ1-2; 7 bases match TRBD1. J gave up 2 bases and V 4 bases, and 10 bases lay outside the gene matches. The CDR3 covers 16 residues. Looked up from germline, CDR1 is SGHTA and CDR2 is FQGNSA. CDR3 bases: TGTGCCAGCAGCTGGGCAGGGGGTTTGGGGAACTATGGCTACACCTTC. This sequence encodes CASSWAGGLGNYGYTF.

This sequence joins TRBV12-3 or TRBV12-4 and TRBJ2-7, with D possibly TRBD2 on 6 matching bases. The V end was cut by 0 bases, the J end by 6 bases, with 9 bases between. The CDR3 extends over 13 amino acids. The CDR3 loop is CASSLARGFEQYF. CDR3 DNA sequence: TGTGCCAGCAGTTTAGCGCGGGGTTTCGAGCAGTACTTC.

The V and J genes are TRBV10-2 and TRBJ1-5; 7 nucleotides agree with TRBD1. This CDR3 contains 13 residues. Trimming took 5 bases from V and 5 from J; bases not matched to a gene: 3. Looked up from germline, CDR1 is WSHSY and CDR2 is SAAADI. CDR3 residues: CASSPQGDQPQHF. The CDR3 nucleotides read TGCGCCAGCAGTCCTCAGGGGGATCAGCCCCAGCATTTT.

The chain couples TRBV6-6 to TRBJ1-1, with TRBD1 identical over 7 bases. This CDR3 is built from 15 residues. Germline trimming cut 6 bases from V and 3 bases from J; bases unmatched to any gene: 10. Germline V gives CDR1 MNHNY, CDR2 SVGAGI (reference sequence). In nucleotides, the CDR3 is TGTGCCAGCAGGCCCGGACAGGTCATGGACACTGAAGCTTTCTTT. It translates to CASRPGQVMDTEAFF.

This CDR3 reads CASSLAPTGLISGANVLTF. CDR3 DNA: TGTGCCAGCAGCTTGGCCCCGACAGGGCTTATCTCTGGGGCCAACGTCCTGACTTTC. The V gene is TRBV5-5, the J gene TRBJ2-6; 7 nucleotides agree with TRBD1. J lost 0 bases, V lost 0 bases, and 9 bases had no gene match. This CDR3 spans 19 amino acids. CDR1 is SGHKS, CDR2 YYEKEE, per germline (reference sequence). Drawing the rest from reference TRBV5-5 and TRBJ2-6, the complete variable domain is DAGVTQSPTHLIKTRGQQVTLRCSPISGHKSVSWYQQVLGQGPQFIFQYYEKEERGRGNFPDRFSARQFPNYSSELNVNALLLGDSALYLCASSLAPTGLISGANVLTFGAGSRLTVL.

The DNA for the CDR3 is TGTGCCAGCAGCTTGGATGTTAGCGGGGGGGAGCAGTACTTC. This encodes CASSLDVSGGEQYF. The J gene is TRBJ2-7, the V gene TRBV5-4; TRBD2 agrees at 10 bases. This CDR3 comprises 14 residues. Germline values: CDR1 SGHNT, CDR2 YYREEE (reference sequence). After removal of 0 bases from V and 7 bases from J, the junction contained 4 bases not matched to a gene.

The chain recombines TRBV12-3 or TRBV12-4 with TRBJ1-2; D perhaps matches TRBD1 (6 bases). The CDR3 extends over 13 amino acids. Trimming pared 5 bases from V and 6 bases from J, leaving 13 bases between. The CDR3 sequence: CASSPNRVDGYTF. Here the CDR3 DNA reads TGTGCCAGCAGTCCGAACAGGGTCGATGGCTACACCTTC.

CDR3 sequence: CASSVFSARGLNYGYTF. Written as DNA, the CDR3 is TGTGCCAGCAGCGTTTTTTCCGCCAGGGGGCTTAACTATGGCTACACCTTC. The genes are TRBV9 and TRBJ1-2; 8 nucleotides line up with TRBD1. CDR1 is SGDLS and CDR2 is YYNGEE in the germline V gene. This CDR3 comprises 17 residues. V dropped 2 bases and J dropped 1; count of bases not matched to a gene: 10. The full variable domain, with the rest looked up from reference TRBV9 and TRBJ1-2, is DSGVTQTPKHLITATGQRVTLRCSPRSGDLSVYWYQQSLDQGLQFLIQYYNGEERAKGNILERFSAQQFPDLHSELNLSSLELGDSALYFCASSVFSARGLNYGYTFGSGTRLTVV.

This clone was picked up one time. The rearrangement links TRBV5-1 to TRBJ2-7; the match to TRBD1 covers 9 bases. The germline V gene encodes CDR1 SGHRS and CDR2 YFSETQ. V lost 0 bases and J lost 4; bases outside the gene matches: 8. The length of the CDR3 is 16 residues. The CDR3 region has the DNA TGCGCCAGCAGCTTGGCCTCAACAGGGGGCTCGTACGAGCAGTACTTC. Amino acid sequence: CASSLASTGGSYEQYF.

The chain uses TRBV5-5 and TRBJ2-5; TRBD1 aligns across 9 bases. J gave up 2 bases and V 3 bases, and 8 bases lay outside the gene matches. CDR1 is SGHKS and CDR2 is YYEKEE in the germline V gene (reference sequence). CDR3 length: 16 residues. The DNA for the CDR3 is TGTGCCAGCAGCTCACCCACAGGGGGCGTTCAAGAGACCCAGTACTTC. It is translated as CASSSPTGGVQETQYF.

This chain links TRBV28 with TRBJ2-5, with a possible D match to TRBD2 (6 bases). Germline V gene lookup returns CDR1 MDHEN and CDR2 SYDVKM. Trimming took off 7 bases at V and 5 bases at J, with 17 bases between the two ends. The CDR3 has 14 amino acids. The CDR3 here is CASIPRGAGETQYF. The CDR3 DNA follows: TGTGCCAGCATTCCCCGCGGGGCAGGGGAGACCCAGTACTTC.

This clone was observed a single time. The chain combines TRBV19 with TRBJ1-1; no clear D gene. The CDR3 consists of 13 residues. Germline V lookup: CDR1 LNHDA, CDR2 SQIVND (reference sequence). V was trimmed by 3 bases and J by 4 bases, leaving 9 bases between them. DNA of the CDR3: TGTGCCAGTAGTATGAGGGAGGGCACTGAAGCTTTCTTT. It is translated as CASSMREGTEAFF.

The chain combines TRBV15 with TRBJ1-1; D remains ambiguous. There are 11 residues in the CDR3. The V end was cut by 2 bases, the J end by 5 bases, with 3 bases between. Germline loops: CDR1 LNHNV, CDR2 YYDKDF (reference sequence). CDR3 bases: TGTGCCACCAGCAGACGGACTGAAGCTTTCTTT. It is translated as CATSRRTEAFF.

CDR3 sequence: CASSPKTGIETQYF. CDR3 DNA: TGTGCCAGCAGTCCTAAGACAGGGATAGAGACCCAGTACTTC. This rearrangement joins TRBV28 to TRBJ2-5; 7 positions agree with TRBD1. The germline V gene encodes CDR1 MDHEN and CDR2 SYDVKM. The CDR3 is made up of 14 amino acids. Unmatched junction bases numbered 7, after V lost 5 bases and J lost 4 bases.

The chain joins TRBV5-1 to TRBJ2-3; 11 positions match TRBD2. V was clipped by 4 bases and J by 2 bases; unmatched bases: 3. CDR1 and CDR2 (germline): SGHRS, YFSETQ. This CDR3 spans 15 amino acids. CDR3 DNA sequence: TGCGCCAGCAGCGTAGCGGGGGGGACCACAGATACGCAGTATTTT. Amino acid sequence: CASSVAGGTTDTQYF.

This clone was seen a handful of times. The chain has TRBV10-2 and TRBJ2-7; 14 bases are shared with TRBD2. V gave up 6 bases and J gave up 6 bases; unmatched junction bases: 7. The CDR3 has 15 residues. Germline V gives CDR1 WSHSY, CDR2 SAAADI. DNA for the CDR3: TGCGCCAGCAGGATTGGGACTAGCGGGAGTGTCGAGCAGTACTTC. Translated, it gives CASRIGTSGSVEQYF.

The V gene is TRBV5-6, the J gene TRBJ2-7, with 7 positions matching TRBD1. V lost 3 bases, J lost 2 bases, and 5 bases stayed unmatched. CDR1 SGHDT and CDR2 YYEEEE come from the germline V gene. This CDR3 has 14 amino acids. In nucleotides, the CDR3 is TGTGCCAGCAGCTCAACCGGGACAGCCTACGAGCAGTACTTC. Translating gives CASSSTGTAYEQYF.

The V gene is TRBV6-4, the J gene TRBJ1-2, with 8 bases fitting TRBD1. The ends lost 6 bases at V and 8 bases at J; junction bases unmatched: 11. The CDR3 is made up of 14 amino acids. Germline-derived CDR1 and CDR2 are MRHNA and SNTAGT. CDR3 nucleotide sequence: TGTGCCAGCAGCCCGACAGGGGACGGGCAGGGCTACACCTTC. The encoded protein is CASSPTGDGQGYTF.